A single T cell receptor (beta chain) is shown here with its context. What it recognizes is unknown. The sample is drawn from a study of T cells in Graves' hyperthyroidism and ophthalmopathy. It was RNA transcripts that yielded the amplified TCR beta CDR3 regions. The HTBI primer set drove a first-round RT-PCR of the TCR CDR3. TCRdb re-analysed the multiplex PCR reads in MiXCR, keeping a single row per CDR3 protein. The sample records just over 550,000 distinct CDR3 sequences, about half being singletons. Study observations and caveats: Ophthalmopathy and stable hyperthyroidism were separated by a 13 V-J model. Blood also held most thyroid clonotypes expanded beyond 0.001.

Hyperthyroidism was newly diagnosed in patients aged 18 to 65 (duration under 2 months). The study excluded patients with uncontrolled infection, other autoimmune disease, pregnancy or lactation. Sequencing was done on a sample of peripheral blood or thyroid tissue (not recorded which). The TCR comes from a woman between 18 and 30 years old with Graves' hyperthyroidism.

The CDR3 bases are TGTGCCAGCTCACCGGGACAGGGATTTAACTATGGCTACACCTTC. The encoded protein is CASSPGQGFNYGYTF. V usage is TRBV13 and J usage is TRBJ1-2; 9 bases are a match to TRBD1. The germline V gene has CDR1 PRHDT and CDR2 FYEKMQ (reference sequence). This CDR3 has 15 amino acids. With 8 bases clipped from V and 1 base from J, the junction kept 8 bases outside the gene matches.